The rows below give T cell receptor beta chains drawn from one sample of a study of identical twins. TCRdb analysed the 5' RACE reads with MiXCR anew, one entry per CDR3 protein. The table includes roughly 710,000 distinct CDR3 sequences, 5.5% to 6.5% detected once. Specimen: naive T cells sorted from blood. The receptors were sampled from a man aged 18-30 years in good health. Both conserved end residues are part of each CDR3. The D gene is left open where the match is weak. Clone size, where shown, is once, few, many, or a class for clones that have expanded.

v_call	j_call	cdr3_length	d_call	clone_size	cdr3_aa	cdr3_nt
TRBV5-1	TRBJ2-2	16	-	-	CASSPGLVRNTGELFF	TGCGCCAGCAGCCCGGGTCTCGTCCGGAACACCGGGGAGCTGTTTTTT
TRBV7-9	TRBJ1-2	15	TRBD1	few	CASSLEHRGEEGYTF	TGTGCCAGCAGCTTAGAGCACAGGGGGGAAGAGGGCTACACCTTC
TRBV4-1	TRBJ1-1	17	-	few	CASSQNTATSSDTEAFF	TGCGCCAGCAGCCAAAACACGGCTACTTCTTCGGACACTGAAGCTTTCTTT
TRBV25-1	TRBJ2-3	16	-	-	CASSTGSSLVTDTQYF	TGTGCCAGCAGTACCGGGTCTTCACTTGTCACAGATACGCAGTATTTT
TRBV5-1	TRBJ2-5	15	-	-	CASKEAGHQKETQYF	TGCGCCAGCAAGGAAGCGGGACATCAGAAGGAGACCCAGTACTTC
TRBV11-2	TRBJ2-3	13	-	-	CASRGTAGDTQYF	TGTGCCAGCAGAGGGACCGCCGGAGATACGCAGTATTTT
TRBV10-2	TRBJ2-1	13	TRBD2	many	CASRALAGSEQFF	TGCGCCAGCAGGGCGCTAGCGGGAAGTGAGCAGTTCTTC
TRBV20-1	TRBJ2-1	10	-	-	CSSKNNEQFF	TGCAGTTCCAAAAACAATGAGCAGTTCTTC
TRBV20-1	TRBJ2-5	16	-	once	CSATESKATLRETQYF	TGCAGTGCTACTGAAAGCAAGGCTACCCTCCGGGAGACCCAGTACTTC
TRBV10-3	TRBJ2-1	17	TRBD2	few	CATLGLAGGSSYNEQFF	TGTGCCACCTTGGGGCTAGCGGGCGGAAGCTCCTACAATGAGCAGTTCTTC
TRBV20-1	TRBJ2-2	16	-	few	CSATPTGTGDTGELFF	TGCAGTGCTACCCCCACAGGGACGGGTGACACCGGGGAGCTGTTTTTT
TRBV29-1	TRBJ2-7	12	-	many	CSVVAPNYEQYF	TGCAGCGTTGTGGCCCCTAACTACGAGCAGTACTTC
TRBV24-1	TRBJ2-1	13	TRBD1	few	CATSGGDRNEQFF	TGTGCCACCAGTGGGGGGGACAGGAATGAGCAGTTCTTC
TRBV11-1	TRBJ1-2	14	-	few	CASSLVAANYGYTF	TGTGCCAGCAGCTTAGTGGCAGCTAACTATGGCTACACCTTC
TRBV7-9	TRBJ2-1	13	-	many	CASSLGFHNEQFF	TGTGCCAGCAGCTTAGGATTCCACAATGAGCAGTTCTTC
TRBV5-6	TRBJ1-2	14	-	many	CASSRTERDYGYTF	TGTGCCAGCAGCCGGACAGAGAGGGACTATGGCTACACCTTC
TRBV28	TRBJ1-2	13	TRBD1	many	CASSFPGGNGYTF	TGTGCCAGCAGTTTTCCAGGGGGAAACGGCTACACCTTC
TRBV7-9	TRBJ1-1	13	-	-	CASNPGYDTEAFF	TGTGCCAGCAATCCGGGATACGACACTGAAGCTTTCTTT
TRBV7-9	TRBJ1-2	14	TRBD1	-	CASSLTGQGGGYTF	TGTGCCAGCAGTTTGACGGGACAGGGTGGCGGCTACACCTTC
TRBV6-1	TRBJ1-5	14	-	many	CASSEYRGNQPQHF	TGTGCCAGCAGTGAATATAGGGGGAATCAGCCCCAGCATTTT
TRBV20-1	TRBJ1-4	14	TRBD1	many	CSARGQGEGEKLFF	TGCAGTGCTAGGGGACAGGGGGAGGGTGAAAAACTGTTTTTT
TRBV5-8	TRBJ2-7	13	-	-	CASRRVSGYEQYF	TGTGCCAGCAGACGGGTTAGCGGCTACGAGCAGTACTTC